This note documents a single TCR beta chain sequence. Its specificity is not known. Other DNA sequences in the sample encode the same CDR3. The data are from a study of metastatic and nonmetastatic thyroid tumors. Study information: It was across blood and tumor or nodule tissue from malignant and benign thyroid patients that repertoires were compared.

Study-wide points: According to reports, the diversity of TCR beta was significantly higher in malignant thyroid tumors than in benign nodules, and this held in both blood and tumor samples.

Trimming stripped 6 bases from V and 5 bases from J, with 20 bases between. Germline-derived CDR1 and CDR2 are MDHEN and SYDVKM. The CDR3 is made up of 16 amino acids. Original processing notes: Between-group CDR3 differences, defined by clinicopathological status, yielded a distant-metastasis classifier for papillary thyroid cancer. With MiXCR, TCRdb called clones anew from the PCR reads. TCRdb's processing, not the authors' own work, is the source of the V and J calls. The sample has around 89,000 clones; approximately 15% are singletons. All patients were untreated before thyroid surgery. The clonotype comes from a female donor with papillary thyroid cancer or a benign thyroid nodule (not recorded which). Some clones in this sample may be carry-over from other donors' samples. The sample was blood. The rearrangement uses TRBV28 and TRBJ2-1; possibly TRBD2 for D (6 bases). CDR3 loop: CASSPPDGRGDNEQFF. The CDR3 nucleotides read TGTGCCAGCAGCCCTCCCGACGGCCGCGGGGACAATGAGCAGTTCTTC.